The rows below give T cell receptor beta chains drawn from one sample of a study of T-cell reconstitution after alpha-beta-depleted transplantation in children. MiXCR, applied by TCRdb to the PCR reads, yields one record per CDR3 protein. The sample has roughly 400,000 distinct CDR3 sequences, about a fifth seen once. The specimen comprised PBMCs from the stem cell graft donor, sampled from the stem cell graft. These receptors all come from a human donor who donated a stem cell graft to a child with acute myeloid leukemia. Both conserved end residues are part of each CDR3. The D gene is left open where the match is weak. A row's size may be missing; if present it is once, few, many or a size class.

v_call	j_call	clone_size	d_call	cdr3_aa	cdr3_nt
TRBV28	TRBJ2-7	few	NA	CASSHSPTYEQYF	TGTGCCAGCAGTCATAGCCCTACCTACGAGCAGTACTTC
TRBV6-1	TRBJ1-1	few	TRBD1	CASSEGMAGQLIEAFF	TGTGCCAGCAGTGAAGGTATGGCGGGACAGCTAATAGAAGCTTTCTTT
TRBV29-1	TRBJ2-1	many	TRBD1	CSVARDRGLNEQFF	TGCAGCGTTGCCCGGGACAGGGGGCTGAATGAGCAGTTCTTC
TRBV5-1	TRBJ2-1	many	TRBD2	CASSIGTSGYNEQFF	TGCGCCAGCAGCATTGGGACTAGCGGGTACAATGAGCAGTTCTTC
TRBV9	TRBJ1-4	NA	NA	CASSVEAGASTNEKLFF	TGTGCCAGCAGCGTTGAGGCAGGGGCCTCAACTAATGAAAAACTGTTTTTT
TRBV6-1	TRBJ1-5	NA	NA	CASRSVRGSNQPQHF	TGTGCCAGCAGAAGCGTCAGGGGAAGCAATCAGCCCCAGCATTTT
TRBV5-1	TRBJ2-1	NA	TRBD2	CASSLEAGGQFF	TGCGCCAGCAGCTTGGAAGCGGGAGGGCAGTTCTTC
TRBV28	TRBJ2-1	NA	TRBD2	CASSAPPVAGVHGFF	TGTGCCAGCAGTGCCCCTCCGGTAGCGGGAGTCCACGGGTTCTTC
TRBV12-3/TRBV12-4	TRBJ1-5	few	NA	CASSLEVGNQPQHF	TGTGCCAGCAGTTTGGAGGTCGGCAATCAGCCCCAGCATTTT
TRBV4-2	TRBJ2-1	few	NA	CASSQYWGVNRDWMYLEQFF	TGTGCCAGCAGCCAATACTGGGGTGTGAACCGGGACTGGATGTACTTGGAGCAGTTCTTC
TRBV4-1	TRBJ1-2	NA	NA	CASSQDGQGSFYGYTF	TGCGCCAGCAGCCAAGACGGGCAGGGATCTTTCTATGGCTACACCTTC
TRBV28	TRBJ1-5	NA	NA	CASSLLRDTNQPQHF	TGTGCCAGCAGTTTACTCCGGGACACCAATCAGCCCCAGCATTTT
TRBV25-1	TRBJ2-1	many	NA	CASSEYSVFRDYQKFF	TGTGCCAGCAGTGAATATTCGGTTTTTAGAGACTATCAGAAGTTCTTC
TRBV29-1	TRBJ1-1	NA	TRBD1	CSVFPGQGNTEAFF	TGCAGCGTTTTCCCTGGACAGGGAAACACTGAAGCTTTCTTT
TRBV7-9	TRBJ2-6	NA	NA	CASSLVDGGRANVLTF	TGTGCCAGCAGCTTAGTAGACGGGGGGCGAGCCAACGTCCTGACTTTC
TRBV10-2	TRBJ2-3	NA	NA	CASSERATGYTDTQYF	TGCGCCAGCAGTGAAAGAGCCACAGGCTACACAGATACGCAGTATTTT
TRBV28	TRBJ2-7	few	NA	CASSLVGPDYEQYF	TGTGCCAGCAGTTTGGTGGGACCCGACTACGAGCAGTACTTC
TRBV29-1	TRBJ2-3	NA	NA	CSADSTDTQYF	TGCAGCGCCGACAGCACAGATACGCAGTATTTT
TRBV20-1	TRBJ2-7	few	TRBD1	CSAAETGYEQYF	TGCAGTGCTGCCGAGACAGGGTACGAGCAGTACTTC
TRBV12-3/TRBV12-4	TRBJ2-2	few	NA	CASSPTLLGPNTGELFF	TGTGCCAGCAGTCCGACCCTACTGGGACCGAACACCGGGGAGCTGTTTTTT
TRBV30	TRBJ2-3	few	NA	CAWRVGGTDTQYF	TGTGCCTGGAGGGTGGGTGGCACAGATACGCAGTATTTT
TRBV28	TRBJ1-2	NA	NA	CASSPGAEYGYTF	TGTGCCAGCAGTCCGGGGGCGGAGTATGGCTACACCTTC
TRBV25-1	TRBJ2-1	few	NA	CASSKSGIQPNEQFF	TGTGCCAGCAGCAAATCGGGGATCCAACCGAATGAGCAGTTCTTC
TRBV20-1	TRBJ1-2	NA	NA	CSAGVGSNYGYTF	TGCAGTGCTGGGGTTGGCAGTAACTATGGCTACACCTTC
TRBV4-3	TRBJ2-7	few	NA	CASSQDQRSYEQYF	TGCGCCAGCAGCCAAGACCAACGCTCCTACGAGCAGTACTTC
TRBV25-1	TRBJ1-4	few	NA	CASSEWVGPNEKLFF	TGTGCCAGCAGTGAATGGGTCGGGCCTAATGAAAAACTGTTTTTT
TRBV20-1	TRBJ2-5	few	TRBD2	CSARVPGLGVETQYF	TGCAGTGCTAGAGTCCCGGGACTAGGGGTGGAGACCCAGTACTTC
TRBV6-2/TRBV6-3	TRBJ2-1	many	NA	CASSYVETGEQFF	TGTGCCAGCAGTTATGTAGAAACAGGGGAGCAGTTCTTC
TRBV11-2	TRBJ2-3	NA	NA	CASSPDYRISPDTQYF	TGTGCCAGCAGCCCGGACTACCGTATATCCCCAGATACGCAGTATTTT
TRBV5-1	TRBJ2-7	NA	NA	CASSLVLTSAPYEQYF	TGCGCCAGCAGCTTGGTTCTGACATCAGCCCCCTACGAGCAGTACTTC
TRBV29-1	TRBJ2-7	many	TRBD1	CSVGQESYEQYF	TGCAGCGTAGGACAGGAGTCCTACGAGCAGTACTTC
TRBV20-1	TRBJ2-7	NA	NA	CSATLTGSSYEQYF	TGCAGTGCTACCTTGACAGGCAGCTCCTACGAGCAGTACTTC
TRBV7-2	TRBJ1-4	NA	NA	CASSLAGRGGEKLFF	TGTGCCAGCAGCTTAGCGGGCAGGGGAGGTGAAAAACTGTTTTTT
TRBV5-1	TRBJ2-7	few	TRBD2	CASSLVGGGRDEQYF	TGCGCCAGCAGCTTGGTTGGCGGGGGTAGGGACGAGCAGTACTTC
TRBV20-1	TRBJ2-7	medium-sized	TRBD2	CSARVRLAGGPEQYF	TGCAGTGCTAGGGTACGACTAGCGGGAGGTCCCGAGCAGTACTTC
TRBV24-1	TRBJ2-7	NA	NA	CATSDLPLQGSPYEQYF	TGTGCCACCAGTGATTTACCGCTACAGGGCTCTCCATACGAGCAGTACTTC
TRBV5-1	TRBJ2-3	many	NA	CASSLWDLTDTQYF	TGCGCCAGCAGCTTGTGGGACCTTACAGATACGCAGTATTTT
TRBV4-3	TRBJ2-4	few	NA	CASSQDLAGKAKNIQYF	TGCGCCAGCAGCCAAGATCTAGCAGGGAAGGCCAAAAACATTCAGTACTTC
TRBV7-3	TRBJ2-7	NA	NA	CASSYSGTPDEQYF	TGTGCCAGCAGCTACTCCGGGACACCTGACGAGCAGTACTTC
TRBV20-1	TRBJ2-1	few	NA	CSAYDSYNEQFF	TGCAGTGCTTACGACAGTTACAATGAGCAGTTCTTC
TRBV4-3	TRBJ2-7	NA	NA	CASSQATGSLYEQYF	TGCGCCAGCAGCCAAGCTACGGGAAGCCTCTACGAGCAGTACTTC
TRBV5-5	TRBJ2-6	NA	NA	CASSSTGRRDNVLTF	TGTGCCAGCAGCTCGACGGGGCGGAGAGACAACGTCCTGACTTTC
TRBV20-1	TRBJ1-2	NA	NA	CSARDGRGSYGYTF	TGCAGTGCTAGAGATGGGAGGGGAAGCTATGGCTACACCTTC
TRBV3-1	TRBJ2-1	NA	TRBD2	CASSQDGTSGNEQFF	TGTGCCAGCAGCCAAGACGGGACTAGCGGGAATGAGCAGTTCTTC
TRBV15	TRBJ2-7	few	TRBD2	CATSRGGMQNYEQYF	TGTGCCACCAGCAGGGGGGGGATGCAAAACTACGAGCAGTACTTC
TRBV7-2	TRBJ1-6	NA	NA	CASSKPTHGTSPLHF	TGTGCCAGCAGCAAACCTACCCATGGGACTTCACCCCTCCACTTT
TRBV20-1	TRBJ2-1	NA	TRBD2	CSARVGEGSYNEQFF	TGCAGTGCTAGAGTTGGGGAGGGCTCCTACAATGAGCAGTTCTTC
TRBV12-3/TRBV12-4	TRBJ2-2	few	TRBD2	CASSSPIAGGIGELFF	TGTGCCAGCAGTTCCCCCATAGCGGGAGGCATCGGGGAGCTGTTTTTT
TRBV25-1	TRBJ2-7	NA	NA	CASSDTTGFYEQYF	TGTGCCAGCAGTGACACAACGGGATTCTACGAGCAGTACTTC
TRBV20-1	TRBJ1-4	once	NA	CSAQGRANEKLFF	TGCAGTGCTCAGGGGAGGGCTAATGAAAAACTGTTTTTT
TRBV28	TRBJ2-3	NA	NA	CASSSESPTTDTQYF	TGTGCCAGCAGCTCGGAAAGTCCGACCACAGATACGCAGTATTTT
TRBV7-2	TRBJ2-7	many	TRBD1	CASSFSPGQGYEQYF	TGTGCCAGCAGCTTTTCCCCGGGACAGGGCTACGAGCAGTACTTC
TRBV20-1	TRBJ2-7	few	NA	CSVLSKGTYEQYF	TGCAGTGTTCTTTCCAAAGGCACCTACGAGCAGTACTTC
TRBV12-3/TRBV12-4	TRBJ1-5	many	NA	CASRFGNQPQHF	TGTGCCAGCAGATTCGGGAATCAGCCCCAGCATTTT
TRBV4-1	TRBJ2-1	NA	NA	CASSQEGSRAEQFF	TGCGCCAGCAGCCAAGAAGGATCGCGGGCTGAGCAGTTCTTC
TRBV29-1	TRBJ2-7	many	TRBD1	CSVARKGQGLVEQYF	TGCAGCGTTGCTAGGAAGGGACAGGGTTTGGTCGAGCAGTACTTC
TRBV7-3	TRBJ2-1	few	NA	CASSPGIGEQFF	TGTGCCAGCAGCCCAGGGATCGGTGAGCAGTTCTTC
TRBV10-3	TRBJ2-7	NA	NA	CAISESSSYEQYF	TGTGCCATCAGTGAGTCCAGCTCCTACGAGCAGTACTTC
TRBV5-6	TRBJ2-5	few	TRBD1	CASRPAGQGGETQYF	TGTGCCAGCAGGCCCGCGGGACAGGGGGGGGAGACCCAGTACTTC